The 7 T cell receptor beta chains below were found in one sample sequenced in a study of blood T cell repertoires in COVID-19. Only in-frame clones appear in the TCRdb table, and some are missing; sequencing was by immunoSEQ multiplex PCR. The table has over 400,000 clones, approximately 85% seen once. What was sequenced was peripheral blood. All receptors derive from a human donor in a cohort sampled during active COVID-19.

J is TRBJ1-1 and V is TRBV10-3; D is uncertain. Trimming removed 8 bases from V and 0 bases from J, with 10 bases in between. The CDR3 extends over 13 amino acids. CDR1 and CDR2 (germline): ENHRY, SYGVKD. CDR3 sequence reads: CAIQAGMNTEAFF. In nucleotides, the CDR3 is TGTGCCATCCAGGCAGGTATGAACACTGAAGCTTTCTTT.

The chain carries TRBV6-5 and TRBJ2-2; TRBD1 aligns across 9 bases. The ends lost 6 bases at V and 1 base at J; junction bases unmatched: 3. The germline gives CDR1 MNHEY, CDR2 SVGAGI. CDR3 length equals 15 residues. CDR3 sequence reads: CASREGQGNTGELFF. CDR3 bases: TGTGCCAGCAGAGAGGGACAGGGGAACACCGGGGAGCTGTTTTTT.

This sequence joins TRBV27 and TRBJ2-2; 8 bases align to TRBD2. The CDR3 is made up of 18 amino acids. Germline V gene lookup returns CDR1 MNHEY and CDR2 SMNVEV (reference sequence). V was pared by 5 bases and J by 1 base, with 12 bases of the junction left unmatched. CDR3 loop: CASSPHLGTSMNTGELFF. CDR3 bases: TGTGCCAGCAGTCCTCACCTTGGGACTAGTATGAACACCGGGGAGCTGTTTTTT.

As for this clone: One junction end disagrees with the germline gene, perhaps due to a read error. The rearrangement joins TRBV3-1 (or the pseudogene TRBV3-2) to TRBJ1-1; 8 bases are shared with TRBD1. Germline values: CDR1 LGHDT, CDR2 YNNKEL (reference sequence). The CDR3 runs to 14 residues. CDR3 residues: CASRQTGEDTEAFF. The CDR3, as DNA: TGTGCCAGCCGCCAGACAGGGGAGGACACTGAAGCTTTCTTT.

This clone has only a few counts. V is TRBV6-1 and J is TRBJ1-2; 8 bases match TRBD1. After removal of 3 bases from V and 3 bases from J, the junction contained 12 bases not matched to a gene. Germline V lookup: CDR1 MNHNS, CDR2 SASEGT. This CDR3 has 17 amino acids. The CDR3 is CASSDPGQATGDYGYTF. Here the CDR3 DNA reads TGTGCCAGCAGTGACCCGGGACAGGCAACGGGGGACTATGGCTACACCTTC.

The chain links TRBV7-3 to TRBJ1-1; TRBD1 aligns across 8 bases. With V trimmed by 5 bases and J by 6 bases, 8 bases remained unmatched. The CDR3 covers 14 residues. Per germline, CDR1 SGHTA and CDR2 FQGTGA. CDR3 DNA: TGTGCCAGCAGCCAGACAGGGGTAAAAGCTGAAGCTTTCTTT. It yields the protein CASSQTGVKAEAFF.

The CDR3 spells CASSQSRRRQTQYF. The CDR3 DNA reads TGCGCCAGCAGTCAATCCCGCAGGAGGCAGACCCAGTACTTC. The chain joins TRBV23-1 to TRBJ2-5; TRBD2 is a possible D gene (5 bases). TRBV23-1 is an ORF; its function is uncertain. The CDR3 has 14 residues. Trimming cost V 0 bases and J 6 bases, with 11 bases left between them.